These T cell receptor beta chains were read from a single sample in a study of shared clonotypes between healthy human individuals. TCRdb keeps only in-frame clones here, not all; method: immunoSEQ multiplex PCR. The profile shows about 2.4 million clones, around nine tenths of them singletons. What was sequenced was naive CD4+ T cells sorted from blood. These receptors were collected from a man aged 18-30 years in good health. Each CDR3 is given with its conserved first and last residue. D genes are given only for firm matches. Size is stated for part of the rows, as once, few or many counts, or as a class when the clone is expanded.

TRBV9	TRBJ2-3	-	TRBD2	CASSVGVGAGKDTQYF	TGTGCCAGCAGCGTAGGCGTGGGAGCGGGGAAGGATACGCAGTATTTT
TRBV2	TRBJ1-6	-	-	CATVTSGTDNSPLHF	TGTGCCACCGTGACGTCGGGAACCGATAATTCACCCCTCCACTTT
TRBV7-2	TRBJ2-1	-	-	CASSLALDHYNEQFF	TGTGCCAGCAGCTTAGCCTTAGATCACTACAATGAGCAGTTCTTC
TRBV18	TRBJ2-3	-	-	CASLGQVDTDTQYF	TGTGCCAGCCTAGGTCAGGTCGACACAGATACGCAGTATTTT
TRBV11-2	TRBJ1-1	-	TRBD1	CASTQTGGHTEAFF	TGTGCCAGCACCCAGACAGGGGGCCACACTGAAGCTTTCTTT
TRBV6-5	TRBJ2-1	once	-	CASRPGRSYNEQFF	TGTGCCAGCAGACCAGGACGGTCCTACAATGAGCAGTTCTTC
TRBV18	TRBJ1-4	-	-	CASSPGTAPTNEKLFF	TGTGCCAGCTCACCAGGAACGGCCCCAACTAATGAAAAACTGTTTTTT
TRBV5-4	TRBJ2-7	-	TRBD1	CASSPEGQGSEQYF	TGTGCCAGCAGCCCAGAAGGACAGGGGTCCGAGCAGTACTTC
TRBV7-7	TRBJ2-5	-	-	CASSRTGYKETQYF	TGTGCTAGCAGCCGAACGGGTTATAAAGAGACCCAGTACTTC
TRBV6-5	TRBJ2-3	-	-	CASREGQGTDTQYF	TGTGCCAGCAGAGAGGGGCAAGGCACAGATACGCAGTATTTT
TRBV5-4	TRBJ1-2	-	-	CASSLGRGNYGYTF	TGTGCCAGCAGCCTGGGGAGGGGAAACTATGGCTACACCTTC
TRBV29-1	TRBJ1-5	-	-	CSVIYSNQPQHF	TGCAGCGTCATCTATAGCAATCAGCCCCAGCATTTT
TRBV7-9	TRBJ2-2	-	TRBD2	CASSVTSGNTGELFF	TGTGCCAGCAGCGTAACTAGCGGCAACACCGGGGAGCTGTTTTTT
TRBV4-1	TRBJ2-7	-	-	CASSQAGRTNPEQYF	TGCGCCAGCAGCCAAGCCGGGAGAACAAATCCCGAGCAGTACTTC
TRBV30	TRBJ2-5	-	TRBD2	CAWRLGWTSGGAETQYF	TGTGCCTGGAGATTAGGGTGGACTAGCGGGGGGGCTGAGACCCAGTACTTC
TRBV6-1	TRBJ1-1	-	-	CASRTGMGTEAFF	TGTGCCAGCAGGACAGGTATGGGAACTGAAGCTTTCTTT
TRBV5-6	TRBJ1-2	-	TRBD1	CASSLGQGSANYGYTF	TGTGCCAGCAGCTTGGGACAGGGGAGCGCTAACTATGGCTACACCTTC
TRBV27	TRBJ2-7	-	TRBD2	CASSFTGTSGSLYEQYF	TGTGCCAGCAGTTTTACCGGGACTAGCGGGAGTCTATACGAGCAGTACTTC
TRBV7-2	TRBJ2-6	-	TRBD1	CASSVTATGVGANVLTF	TGTGCCAGCAGCGTTACCGCCACAGGGGTCGGGGCCAACGTCCTGACTTTC
TRBV5-1	TRBJ2-3	once	-	CASSLGGVGDTQYF	TGCGCCAGCAGCTTGGGTGGGGTAGGGGATACGCAGTATTTT
TRBV10-3	TRBJ2-5	-	-	CATKGNQETQYF	TGTGCCACCAAGGGGAACCAAGAGACCCAGTACTTC
TRBV19	TRBJ2-5	-	-	CASSMGWGYRYQETQYF	TGTGCCAGTAGTATGGGTTGGGGGTATCGTTACCAAGAGACCCAGTACTTC
TRBV7-9	TRBJ2-7	-	TRBD2	CASSASGRTYEQYF	TGTGCCAGCAGCGCTAGCGGAAGGACCTACGAGCAGTACTTC
TRBV6-5	TRBJ1-3	-	-	CASSYGGPSSGNTIYF	TGTGCCAGCAGTTACGGGGGGCCGAGCTCTGGAAACACCATATATTTT
TRBV7-2	TRBJ1-4	-	TRBD1	CASSRQGADEKLFF	TGTGCCAGCAGCCGACAGGGGGCTGATGAAAAACTGTTTTTT
TRBV30	TRBJ1-1	-	-	CASETGTLEWRTEAFF	TGTGCCTCGGAGACCGGGACATTGGAGTGGAGGACTGAAGCTTTCTTT
TRBV2	TRBJ2-2	-	-	CASRVQGPHTGELFF	TGTGCCAGCAGAGTTCAGGGGCCGCACACCGGGGAGCTGTTTTTT
TRBV15	TRBJ2-7	-	TRBD2	CATSRVTSGDYEQYF	TGTGCCACCAGCAGAGTTACTAGCGGGGATTACGAGCAGTACTTC
TRBV4-1	TRBJ2-3	-	-	CASSPGRISSTDTQYF	TGCGCCAGCAGCCCCGGGCGGATAAGTAGCACAGATACGCAGTATTTT
TRBV28	TRBJ2-7	-	-	CASHGGLTSYEQYF	TGTGCCAGCCATGGGGGGCTTACCTCCTACGAGCAGTACTTC
TRBV7-2	TRBJ2-3	-	TRBD2	CASSPGLAGSTDTQYF	TGTGCCAGCAGCCCCGGACTAGCGGGTAGCACAGATACGCAGTATTTT
TRBV30	TRBJ1-4	-	-	CAWSVEPMREKLFF	TGTGCCTGGAGTGTGGAACCTATGAGAGAAAAACTGTTTTTT
TRBV15	TRBJ2-5	-	TRBD1	CATSREQTGEETQYF	TGTGCCACCAGCAGAGAGCAGACAGGGGAAGAGACCCAGTACTTC
TRBV14	TRBJ1-1	-	-	CASSQAMASEAFF	TGTGCCAGCAGCCAAGCAATGGCCTCTGAAGCTTTCTTT
TRBV28	TRBJ1-4	few	-	CASLDSTNEKLFF	TGTGCCAGCCTAGACTCAACTAATGAAAAACTGTTTTTT
TRBV23-1	TRBJ2-6	-	TRBD1	CASSQSGTGSKRANVLTF	TGCGCCAGCAGTCAATCTGGGACAGGGTCAAAGAGGGCCAACGTCCTGACTTTC
TRBV7-9	TRBJ1-5	-	TRBD1	CASSAGTAWDQPQHF	TGTGCCAGCAGCGCCGGGACAGCGTGGGATCAGCCCCAGCATTTT
TRBV7-2	TRBJ1-2	-	-	CASQGPANYGYTF	TGTGCCTCCCAGGGCCCCGCTAACTATGGCTACACCTTC
TRBV13	TRBJ2-1	-	TRBD2	CASSSYRTSGGAREQFF	TGTGCCAGCAGCTCATACCGGACTAGCGGGGGGGCCCGGGAGCAGTTCTTC
TRBV19	TRBJ2-1	-	-	CASSKSDTYNEQFF	TGTGCCAGTAGTAAATCAGATACCTACAATGAGCAGTTCTTC
TRBV28	TRBJ2-7	-	TRBD1	CASRLPGQGAYEQYF	TGTGCCAGCAGACTCCCGGGACAGGGGGCCTACGAGCAGTACTTC
TRBV12-5	TRBJ1-1	-	-	CASGQTAGGFF	TGTGCTAGTGGCCAGACAGCTGGGGGTTTCTTT
TRBV18	TRBJ2-5	-	-	CASSPTGGETQYF	TGTGCCAGCTCACCCACGGGCGGGGAGACCCAGTACTTC
TRBV10-3	TRBJ1-1	-	-	CAISGRDMTKNGTEAFF	TGTGCCATCAGTGGTCGGGACATGACGAAGAACGGCACTGAAGCTTTCTTT
TRBV9	TRBJ2-1	-	TRBD2	CASSVIAGAYNEQFF	TGTGCCAGCAGTGTAATAGCGGGGGCCTACAATGAGCAGTTCTTC
TRBV5-6	TRBJ1-2	-	TRBD1	CASSGQGGAYGYTF	TGTGCCAGCAGCGGCCAGGGGGGGGCGTATGGCTACACCTTC
TRBV6-1	TRBJ1-1	-	-	CASSEAMREWNTEAFF	TGTGCCAGCAGTGAAGCGATGAGGGAATGGAACACTGAAGCTTTCTTT
TRBV5-4	TRBJ2-5	-	TRBD1	CASSSSDRGNGLETQYF	TGTGCCAGCAGCTCATCGGACAGGGGAAATGGGTTGGAGACCCAGTACTTC
TRBV30	TRBJ2-1	-	-	CAWSVRGYPYNEQFF	TGTGCCTGGAGTGTACGAGGGTACCCTTACAATGAGCAGTTCTTC
TRBV2	TRBJ2-2	-	-	CASRRTDSTGELFF	TGTGCCAGCCGTCGGACAGATTCCACCGGGGAGCTGTTTTTT
TRBV7-2	TRBJ1-6	-	-	CASSLAGRNSPLHF	TGTGCCAGCAGCTTAGCGGGCAGAAATTCACCCCTCCACTTT
TRBV25-1	TRBJ2-3	-	-	CASSEYLADTQYF	TGTGCCAGCAGTGAATATCTAGCAGATACGCAGTATTTT
TRBV6-5	TRBJ1-3	-	-	CASTGFGNTIYF	TGTGCCAGCACAGGGTTTGGAAACACCATATATTTT
TRBV5-6	TRBJ1-2	-	-	CASSLREGYGYTF	TGTGCCAGCAGCTTGAGGGAGGGCTATGGCTACACCTTC